Presented here are 15 T cell receptor beta chains from one specimen sequenced in a study of T cells in Graves' hyperthyroidism and ophthalmopathy. Researchers took RNA transcripts and amplified the TCR beta CDR3 regions from them. First-round RT-PCR with HTBI primers amplified the TCR CDR3 region. TCRdb redid the calling of the multiplex PCR reads with MiXCR, one entry per CDR3 protein. The repertoire includes over 500,000 distinct CDR3 sequences, 15% to 20% of them detected once, and approximately 32% sits in the top ten. The specimen sequenced was blood. These receptors came from a woman in her 30s with Graves' ophthalmopathy.

This clonotype was seen a handful of times. V gene TRBV30 combines with J gene TRBJ1-1; weak D call: TRBD1 (5 bases). From germline, CDR1 is GTSNPN and CDR2 SVGIG (reference sequence). The V and J ends lost 2 bases and 0 bases respectively, with 7 bases between them. This CDR3 comprises 13 residues. This CDR3 reads CAWSYRMNTEAFF. The CDR3 DNA sequence: TGTGCCTGGAGTTACAGGATGAACACTGAAGCTTTCTTT.

V gene TRBV20-1 combines with J gene TRBJ1-5; D is possibly TRBD1 (6 bases). V lost 6 bases to trimming and J lost 2 bases, with 14 bases between them. The CDR3 totals 14 residues. From germline, CDR1 is DFQATT and CDR2 SNEGSKA (reference sequence). CDR3 in amino acids: CSAYIGGGNQPQHF. The CDR3 DNA reads as TGCAGTGCGTATATAGGGGGGGGCAATCAGCCCCAGCATTTT.

This clonotype has only a few counts. J is TRBJ1-4 and V is TRBV19, with D perhaps matching TRBD1 (5 bases). The CDR3 runs 15 residues. Looked up from germline, CDR1 is LNHDA and CDR2 is SQIVND (reference sequence). V lost 4 bases, J lost 7 bases, and 16 bases lay in between. Written as DNA, the CDR3 is TGTGCCAGTAGTACCTCTGGGACGATGGGTGAAAAACTGTTTTTT. Translated: CASSTSGTMGEKLFF.

In its sample, this clonotype was seen a few times. The chain has TRBV5-1 and TRBJ1-2, with 7 bases fitting TRBD1. This CDR3 region has 18 residues. V shed 1 base, J shed 0 bases, and the junction held 12 bases outside the gene matches. Germline CDR1 is SGHRS and CDR2 is YFSETQ. The CDR3 DNA sequence: TGCGCCAGCAGCTTGAATCCCAGGGGGGGGACCCCTAACTATGGCTACACCTTC. Its protein product is CASSLNPRGGTPNYGYTF.

This clonotype was counted many times. The chain is built from TRBV18 and TRBJ2-6, with D maybe TRBD1 (5 bases). Trimming removed 5 bases from V and 4 bases from J, with 12 bases in between. This CDR3 contains 15 residues. CDR1 KGHSH and CDR2 LQKENI come from the germline V gene. The CDR3 DNA reads as TGTGCCAGCTCAGCCGACAGACACGGGGCCAACGTCCTGACTTTC. As protein: CASSADRHGANVLTF. Full variable domain (rest looked up from reference TRBV18 and TRBJ2-6): NAGVMQNPRHLVRRRGQEARLRCSPMKGHSHVYWYRQLPEEGLKFMVYLQKENIIDESGMPKERFSAEFPKEGPSILRIQQVVRGDSAAYFCASSADRHGANVLTFGAGSRLTVL.

At least ten counts were recorded for this clonotype. The CDR3 sequence is CATSDLMNTEAFF. For the CDR3, the DNA is TGTGCCACCAGTGACCTAATGAACACTGAAGCTTTCTTT. The V gene is TRBV24-1, the J gene TRBJ1-1; no firm D call. Germline values: CDR1 KGHDR, CDR2 SFDVKD. Deletions cut 4 bases from V and 0 bases from J, with 5 bases between. The CDR3 has 13 amino acids.

A word on this clonotype: A much larger clone lies a single base off, so this may be a read error. V and J are TRBV12-3 or TRBV12-4 and TRBJ2-7; D is undetermined. CDR3 length: 14 amino acids. The ends were cut back, 7 bases at V and 0 bases at J, with 13 bases in the middle. The CDR3 DNA reads TGTGCCAGCACCCCAGCGAGCAGCTCCTACGAGCAGTACTTC. It specifies CASTPASSSYEQYF.

With regard to this clonotype: At one of its ends the junction is not consistent with the germline gene, which may arise from a read error. The J gene is TRBJ2-7, the V gene TRBV7-7; D call uncertain. The germline V gene has CDR1 SSHAT and CDR2 FNYEAQ (reference sequence). CDR3 length: 14 amino acids. CDR3 DNA: TGTGCTAGCAGCTTATTGCCGGGTTCGGACGAGCAGTACTTC. Residues: CASSLLPGSDEQYF.

This clonotype has ten or more counts. The V and J genes are TRBV2 and TRBJ2-1; 7 nucleotides match TRBD1. CDR1 and CDR2 (germline): SNHLY, FYNNEI. CDR3 length equals 13 residues. The trim removed 7 bases at V and 7 bases at J, leaving 7 bases unmatched. The CDR3 protein is CASKMGQNNEQFF. Written as DNA, the CDR3 is TGTGCCAGCAAGATGGGACAGAATAATGAGCAGTTCTTC.

The chain has TRBV4-2 and TRBJ2-7, with D possibly matching TRBD2 (5 bases). Trimming removed 0 bases from V and 6 bases from J, with 15 bases in between. CDR1 and CDR2 from the germline V gene are LGHNA and YNFKEQ. The CDR3 length is 15 residues. CDR3 loop: CASSQEPQRVGEQYF. Here the CDR3 DNA reads TGTGCCAGCAGCCAAGAGCCCCAGAGGGTCGGCGAGCAGTACTTC.

The chain is built from TRBV9 and TRBJ1-2, with D maybe TRBD1 (6 bases). CDR1 and CDR2 (germline): SGDLS, YYNGEE. This CDR3 spans 14 amino acids. The V end was cut by 5 bases, the J end by 1 base, with 12 bases between. The DNA of the CDR3 is TGTGCCAGCAGGACGGAGGGGGTTAACTATGGCTACACCTTC. Translation gives CASRTEGVNYGYTF.

The chain couples TRBV7-9 to TRBJ1-4; the D is unclear. The CDR3 is made up of 14 amino acids. The ends were cut back, 5 bases at V and 5 bases at J, with 12 bases in the middle. Germline loops: CDR1 SEHNR, CDR2 FQNEAQ (reference sequence). In DNA form, the CDR3 reads TGTGCCAGCAGCCTTAGGGCCGGCAATGAAAAACTGTTTTTT. Translated: CASSLRAGNEKLFF.

This clonotype was detected many times. This chain uses TRBV2 with TRBJ2-7; 8 positions match TRBD1. The germline V gene encodes CDR1 SNHLY and CDR2 FYNNEI. The CDR3 contains 15 residues. The J segment lost 0 bases and the V segment lost 3 bases, leaving 4 bases of the junction unmatched. CDR3 loop: CASSDEQGGSYEQYF. For the CDR3, the DNA is TGTGCCAGCAGTGACGAACAGGGGGGCTCCTACGAGCAGTACTTC.

This clonotype has at least ten counts. The rearrangement joins TRBV12-3 or TRBV12-4 to TRBJ1-6; TRBD1 might be the D (5 bases). V lost 7 bases and J lost 5, with 12 bases in between. The CDR3 extends over 14 amino acids. CDR3 bases: TGTGCCAGCACCCCGACAGCAAATAATTCACCCCTCCACTTT. Translated, it gives CASTPTANNSPLHF.

This clonotype was recorded many times. This sequence joins TRBV30 and TRBJ2-3, with 10 positions matching TRBD2. CDR1 and CDR2 (germline): GTSNPN, SVGIG (reference sequence). The CDR3 spans 16 residues. The V gene end was trimmed by 2 bases and the J gene end by 5 bases; junction bases not matched to a gene: 10. CDR3 loop: CAWSIPNRLAGDTQYF. DNA for the CDR3: TGTGCCTGGAGTATACCGAACAGACTAGCGGGAGATACGCAGTATTTT.